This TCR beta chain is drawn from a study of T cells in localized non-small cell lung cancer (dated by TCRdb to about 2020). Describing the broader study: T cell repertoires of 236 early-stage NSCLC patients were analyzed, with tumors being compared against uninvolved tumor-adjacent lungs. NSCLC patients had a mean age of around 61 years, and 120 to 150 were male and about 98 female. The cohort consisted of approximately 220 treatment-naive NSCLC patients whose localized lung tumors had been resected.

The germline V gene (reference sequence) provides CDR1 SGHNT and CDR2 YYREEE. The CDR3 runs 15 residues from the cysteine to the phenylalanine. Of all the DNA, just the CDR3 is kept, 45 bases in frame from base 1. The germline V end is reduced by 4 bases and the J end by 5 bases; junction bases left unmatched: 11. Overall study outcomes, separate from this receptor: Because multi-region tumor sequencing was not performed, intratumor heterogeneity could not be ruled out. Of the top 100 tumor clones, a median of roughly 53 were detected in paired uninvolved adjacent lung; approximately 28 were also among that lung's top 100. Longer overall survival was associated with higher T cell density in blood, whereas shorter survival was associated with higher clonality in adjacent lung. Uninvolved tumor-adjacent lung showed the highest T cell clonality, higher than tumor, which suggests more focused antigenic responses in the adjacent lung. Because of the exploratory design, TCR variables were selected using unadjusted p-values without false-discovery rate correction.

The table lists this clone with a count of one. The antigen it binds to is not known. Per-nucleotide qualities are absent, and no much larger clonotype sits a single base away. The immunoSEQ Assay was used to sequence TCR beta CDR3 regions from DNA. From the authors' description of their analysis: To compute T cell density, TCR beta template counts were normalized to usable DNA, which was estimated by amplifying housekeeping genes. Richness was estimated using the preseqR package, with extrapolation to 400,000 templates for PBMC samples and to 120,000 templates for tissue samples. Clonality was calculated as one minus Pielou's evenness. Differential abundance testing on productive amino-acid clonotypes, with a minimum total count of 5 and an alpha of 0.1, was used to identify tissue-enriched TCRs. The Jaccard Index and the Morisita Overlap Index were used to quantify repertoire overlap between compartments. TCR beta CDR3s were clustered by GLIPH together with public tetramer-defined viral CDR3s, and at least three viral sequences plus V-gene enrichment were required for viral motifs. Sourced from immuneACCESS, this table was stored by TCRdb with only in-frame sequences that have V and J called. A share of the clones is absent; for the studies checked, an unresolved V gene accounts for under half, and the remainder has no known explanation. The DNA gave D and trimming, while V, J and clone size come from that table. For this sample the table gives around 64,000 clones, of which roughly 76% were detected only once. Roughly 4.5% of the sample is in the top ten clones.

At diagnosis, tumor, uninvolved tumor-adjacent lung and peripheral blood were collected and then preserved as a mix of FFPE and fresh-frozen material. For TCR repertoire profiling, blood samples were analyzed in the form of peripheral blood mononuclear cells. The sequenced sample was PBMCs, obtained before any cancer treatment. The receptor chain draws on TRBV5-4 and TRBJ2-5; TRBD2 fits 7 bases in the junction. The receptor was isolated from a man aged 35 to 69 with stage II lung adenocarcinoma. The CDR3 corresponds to CASSGGGTTRETQYF. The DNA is TGTGCCAGCAGCGGGGGGGGGACCACAAGGGAGACCCAGTACTTC.